What follows describes a single T cell receptor beta chain. The assay used was immunoSEQ (version v3.0), run at survey level. Generated by immunoSEQ multiplex PCR, the TCRdb table keeps only in-frame clones and is missing some. The sample includes tens of thousands of clones, around 83% seen only once; the top ten take roughly 2.4%. This sample stems from a study of long-term antiretroviral therapy in people with HIV. Trimming took 4 bases from V and 1 from J, leaving 12 bases between them. CDR1 and CDR2 from the germline V gene are SEHNR and FQNEAQ (reference sequence). The CDR3 contains 15 residues.

The TCR originated in a man in his forties or fifties with HIV. The chain employs TRBV7-9 and TRBJ2-3; D tentatively reads TRBD1 or TRBD2 (5 bases each). The specimen was unsorted PBMCs, collected 3 years after starting antiretroviral therapy. CDR3 sequence (DNA): TGTGCCAGCAGCTCCTGGGACCTGCGCACAGATACGCAGTATTTT. Its translation is CASSSWDLRTDTQYF. The full variable domain, completed using reference TRBV7-9 and TRBJ2-3, is DTGVSQNPRHKITKRGQNVTFRCDPISEHNRLYWYRQTLGQGPEFLTYFQNEAQLEKSRLLSDRFSAERPKGSFSTLEIQRTEQGDSAMYLCASSSWDLRTDTQYFGPGTRLTVL.